Listed below are T cell receptor beta chains from one sample, sequenced in a study of T cells after yellow fever vaccination. TCRdb reanalysed the 5' RACE reads using MiXCR and keeps one entry per CDR3 protein. The table lists roughly 74,000 distinct CDR3 sequences, more than 5.5% of them singletons. Sample: CD8+ T cells sorted from PBMCs, taken about 5 days after the first yellow fever vaccination. These receptors were taken from a man aged 18 to 30 who received the YFV17D yellow fever vaccine. CDR3s include the opening cysteine and the closing phenylalanine or tryptophan. D genes are given only for firm matches. Rows give clone size only sometimes, using once, few, many, or a class for an expanded clone.

TRBD1 - TRBJ2-7 TRBV6-5 TGTGCCAGCAGTAACCTCGGGACAGGGCGCTACGGGCAGTACTTC CASSNLGTGRYGQYF
- few TRBJ2-5 TRBV18 TGTGCCAGCTCACCATCGTCGGACCAAGAGACCCAGTACTTC CASSPSSDQETQYF
- many TRBJ2-5 TRBV20-1 TGCAGTGCTGGACTTGCGGAGACCCAGTACTTC CSAGLAETQYF
- - TRBJ2-5 TRBV3-1 TGTGCCAGTTGGGGAAAACAAGAGACCCAGTACTTC CASWGKQETQYF
- few TRBJ2-3 TRBV14 TGTGCCAGCAGCCTCGAGGGCAGCACAGATACGCAGTATTTT CASSLEGSTDTQYF
- few TRBJ1-5 TRBV7-2 TGTGCCAGCAGCCTTTTCAGGGGCAATCAGCCCCAGCATTTT CASSLFRGNQPQHF
TRBD2 few TRBJ2-1 TRBV3-1 TGTGCCAGCAGCCAATCGTTGGGACTAGCCTACAATGAGCAGTTCTTC CASSQSLGLAYNEQFF
TRBD1 - TRBJ2-6 TRBV3-1 TGTGCCAGCAGCCCCGGGACAGGGGGTTTCAACGTCCTGACTTTC CASSPGTGGFNVLTF
- - TRBJ2-2 TRBV6-2/TRBV6-3 TGTGCCAGCAGAATCCTGCGCGACAGGCCAACCGGGGAGCTGTTTTTT CASRILRDRPTGELFF
- many TRBJ1-1 TRBV9 TGTGCCAGCAGCGGCTCAGGGACTAACACTGAAGCTTTCTTT CASSGSGTNTEAFF
- few TRBJ1-1 TRBV7-8 TGTGCCAGCAGCTTAGTCCCGATTATCGGTGGGGGGCAAGGGAACACTGAAGCTTTCTTT CASSLVPIIGGGQGNTEAFF
- many TRBJ2-7 TRBV5-1 TGCGCCAGCAGCTTGGGTCCAGGGATGGCCTACGAGCAGTACTTC CASSLGPGMAYEQYF
- - TRBJ2-7 TRBV24-1 TGTGCCACCAGTACGCGGGCTGGGACACCGGGACCCGAGCAGTACTTC CATSTRAGTPGPEQYF
- many TRBJ2-5 TRBV12-3/TRBV12-4 TGTGCCAGCAGTTTTACGGACGAGACCCAGTACTTC CASSFTDETQYF
- many TRBJ2-3 TRBV7-8 TGTGCCAGCAGCACCACGGACCGCACAGATACGCAGTATTTT CASSTTDRTDTQYF
- few TRBJ2-2 TRBV5-5 TGTGCCAGCAGCATGTACCCCAATCAGGGGTCCGGGGAGCTGTTTTTT CASSMYPNQGSGELFF
- few TRBJ1-1 TRBV4-2 TGTGCCAGCAGCCAAGGGGCAGAAGCTTTCTTT CASSQGAEAFF
- many TRBJ2-5 TRBV21-1 TGTGCCAGCAGCAAAGTTGGGCTAGCGGACCTGTACCAAGAGACCCAGTACTTC CASSKVGLADLYQETQYF